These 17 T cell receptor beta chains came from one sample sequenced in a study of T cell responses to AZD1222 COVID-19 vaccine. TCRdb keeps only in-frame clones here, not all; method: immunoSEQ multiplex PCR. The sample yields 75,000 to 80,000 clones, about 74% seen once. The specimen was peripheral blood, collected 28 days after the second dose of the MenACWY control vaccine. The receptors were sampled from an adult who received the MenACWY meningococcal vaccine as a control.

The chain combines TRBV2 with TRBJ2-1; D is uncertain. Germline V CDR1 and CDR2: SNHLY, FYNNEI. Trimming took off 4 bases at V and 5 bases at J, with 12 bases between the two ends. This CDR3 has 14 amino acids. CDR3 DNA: TGTGCCAGCAGTGTCACCCGAACGGACAATGAGCAGTTCTTC. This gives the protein CASSVTRTDNEQFF.

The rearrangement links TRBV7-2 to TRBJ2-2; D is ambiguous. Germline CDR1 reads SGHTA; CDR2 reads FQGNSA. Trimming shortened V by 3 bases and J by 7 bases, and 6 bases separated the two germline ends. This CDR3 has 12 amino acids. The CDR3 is CASSFRVGELFF. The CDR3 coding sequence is TGTGCCAGCAGCTTTCGGGTCGGGGAGCTGTTTTTT.

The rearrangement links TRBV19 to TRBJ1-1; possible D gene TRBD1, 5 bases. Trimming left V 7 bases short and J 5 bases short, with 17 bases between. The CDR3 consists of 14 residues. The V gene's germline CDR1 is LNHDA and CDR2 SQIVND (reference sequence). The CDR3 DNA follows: TGTGCCAGTACCCCTGTGTGGGGGGGAACTGAAGCTTTCTTT. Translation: CASTPVWGGTEAFF. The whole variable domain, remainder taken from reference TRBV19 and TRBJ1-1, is DGGITQSPKYLFRKEGQNVTLSCEQNLNHDAMYWYRQDPGQGLRLIYYSQIVNDFQKGDIAEGYSVSREKKESFPLTVTSAQKNPTAFYLCASTPVWGGTEAFFGQGTRLTVV.

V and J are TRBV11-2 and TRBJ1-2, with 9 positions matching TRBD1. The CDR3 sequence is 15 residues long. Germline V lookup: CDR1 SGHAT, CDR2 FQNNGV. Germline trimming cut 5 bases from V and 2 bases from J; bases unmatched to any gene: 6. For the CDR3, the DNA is TGTGCCAGCAGCACAACGGACAGGGGAAACTATGGCTACACCTTC. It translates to CASSTTDRGNYGYTF.

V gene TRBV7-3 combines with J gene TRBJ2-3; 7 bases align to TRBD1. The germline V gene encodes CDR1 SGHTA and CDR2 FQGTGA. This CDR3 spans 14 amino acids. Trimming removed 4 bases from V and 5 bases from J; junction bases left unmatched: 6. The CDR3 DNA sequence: TGTGCCAGCAGCTCCGGACAGGCCGGAGATACGCAGTATTTT. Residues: CASSSGQAGDTQYF.

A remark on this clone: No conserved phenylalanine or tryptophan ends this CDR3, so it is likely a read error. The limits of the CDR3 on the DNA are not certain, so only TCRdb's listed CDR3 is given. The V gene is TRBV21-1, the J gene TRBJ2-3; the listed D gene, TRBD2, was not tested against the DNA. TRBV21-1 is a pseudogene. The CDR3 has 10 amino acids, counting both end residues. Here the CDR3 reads CASRSRPRGV.

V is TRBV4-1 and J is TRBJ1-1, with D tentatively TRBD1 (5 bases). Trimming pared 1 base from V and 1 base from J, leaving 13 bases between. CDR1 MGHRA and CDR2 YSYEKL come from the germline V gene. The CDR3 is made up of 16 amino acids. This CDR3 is CASSQAETEQNTEAFF. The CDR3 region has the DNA TGCGCCAGCAGCCAAGCCGAGACAGAACAGAACACTGAAGCTTTCTTT.

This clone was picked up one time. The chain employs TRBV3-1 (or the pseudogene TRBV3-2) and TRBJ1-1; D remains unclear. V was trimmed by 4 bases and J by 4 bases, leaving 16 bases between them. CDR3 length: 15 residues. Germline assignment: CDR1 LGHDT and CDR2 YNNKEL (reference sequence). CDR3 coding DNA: TGTGCCAGCAGCCCTCCTGGAGAGGGTAGCACTGAAGCTTTCTTT. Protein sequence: CASSPPGEGSTEAFF.

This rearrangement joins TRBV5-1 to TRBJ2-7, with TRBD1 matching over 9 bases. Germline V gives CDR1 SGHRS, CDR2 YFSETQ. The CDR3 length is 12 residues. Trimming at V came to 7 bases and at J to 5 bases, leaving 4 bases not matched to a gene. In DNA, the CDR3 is TGCGCCAGCGGGACAGGGTCGAACGAGCAGTACTTC. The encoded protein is CASGTGSNEQYF.

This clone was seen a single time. The chain's CDR3 is CASRDNRAPEAFF. CDR3 bases: TGTGCCAGCAGAGATAACAGGGCTCCTGAAGCTTTCTTT. The chain carries TRBV27 and TRBJ1-1; D may be TRBD1 (6 bases). Germline assignment: CDR1 MNHEY and CDR2 SMNVEV (reference sequence). The ends were cut back, 6 bases at V and 6 bases at J, with 14 bases in the middle. The CDR3 spans 13 residues.

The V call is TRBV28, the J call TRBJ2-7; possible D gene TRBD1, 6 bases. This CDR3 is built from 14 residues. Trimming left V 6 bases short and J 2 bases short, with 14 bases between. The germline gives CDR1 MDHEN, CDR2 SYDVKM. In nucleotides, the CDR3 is TGTGCCAGCAGATGGGACATACCCCCCTACGAGCAGTACTTC. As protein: CASRWDIPPYEQYF. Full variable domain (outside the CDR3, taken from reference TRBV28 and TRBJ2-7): DVKVTQSSRYLVKRTGEKVFLECVQDMDHENMFWYRQDPGLGLRLIYFSYDVKMKEKGDIPEGYSVSREKKERFSLILESASTNQTSMYLCASRWDIPPYEQYFGPGTRLTVT.

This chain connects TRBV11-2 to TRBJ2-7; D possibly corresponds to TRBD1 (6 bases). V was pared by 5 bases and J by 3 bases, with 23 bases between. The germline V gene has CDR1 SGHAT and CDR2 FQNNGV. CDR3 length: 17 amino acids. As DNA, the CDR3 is TGTGCCAGCAGCCCGAAATTCGACAGGCTCGGGGTCTACGAGCAGTACTTC. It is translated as CASSPKFDRLGVYEQYF.

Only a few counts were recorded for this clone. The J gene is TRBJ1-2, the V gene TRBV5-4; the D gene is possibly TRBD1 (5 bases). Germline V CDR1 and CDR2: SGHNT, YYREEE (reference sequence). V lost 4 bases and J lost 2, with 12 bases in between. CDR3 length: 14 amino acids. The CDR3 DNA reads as TGTGCCAGCAGCCGTGACCGGGACAACTATGGCTACACCTTC. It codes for CASSRDRDNYGYTF.

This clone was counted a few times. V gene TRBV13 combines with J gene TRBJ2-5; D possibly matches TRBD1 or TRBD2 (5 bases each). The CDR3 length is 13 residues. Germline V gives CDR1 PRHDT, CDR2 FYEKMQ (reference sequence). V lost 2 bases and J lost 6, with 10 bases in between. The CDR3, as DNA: TGTGCCAGCAGCTTAAGGGACGGGAAGACCCAGTACTTC. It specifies CASSLRDGKTQYF. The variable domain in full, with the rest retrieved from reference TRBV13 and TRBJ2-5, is AAGVIQSPRHLIKEKRETATLKCYPIPRHDTVYWYQQGPGQDPQFLISFYEKMQSDKGSIPDRFSAQQFSDYHSELNMSSLELGDSALYFCASSLRDGKTQYFGPGTRLLVL.

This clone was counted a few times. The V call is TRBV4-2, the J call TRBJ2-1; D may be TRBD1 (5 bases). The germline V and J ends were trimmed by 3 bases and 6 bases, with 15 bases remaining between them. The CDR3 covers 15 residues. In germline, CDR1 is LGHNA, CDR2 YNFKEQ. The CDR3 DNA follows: TGTGCCAGCAGCCACCCTAGGGGTTGGGGCAATGAGCAGTTCTTC. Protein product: CASSHPRGWGNEQFF.

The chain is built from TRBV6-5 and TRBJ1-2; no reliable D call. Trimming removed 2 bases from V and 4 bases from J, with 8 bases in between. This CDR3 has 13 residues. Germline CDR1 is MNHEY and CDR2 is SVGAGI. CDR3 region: CASSYGSFYGYTF. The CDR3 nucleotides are TGTGCCAGCAGTTACGGCAGCTTCTATGGCTACACCTTC.

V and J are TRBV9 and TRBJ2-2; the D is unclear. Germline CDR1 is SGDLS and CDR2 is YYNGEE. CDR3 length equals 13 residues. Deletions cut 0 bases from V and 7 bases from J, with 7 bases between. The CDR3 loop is CASSVATDGELFF. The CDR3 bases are TGTGCCAGCAGCGTAGCGACCGACGGGGAGCTGTTTTTT.